The 14 T cell receptor beta chains given below trace back to one sample, sequenced in a study of T cell responses to AZD1222 COVID-19 vaccine. Here immunoSEQ multiplex PCR was the method, and the copy in TCRdb shows in-frame clones only, minus some. The profile shows 150,000 to 180,000 clones, 90% of them singletons. The specimen was peripheral blood, collected on day 0 of AZD1222 vaccination. The receptor source for this set is an adult in good health.

This clone was picked up one time. The V call is TRBV28, the J call TRBJ1-4, with 10 bases aligning to TRBD1. The CDR3 sequence is 13 residues long. The V gene end was trimmed by 3 bases and the J gene end by 11 bases; junction bases not matched to a gene: 3. Germline V gene data show CDR1 as MDHEN and CDR2 as SYDVKM. CDR3 region: CASSLDRGGKLFF. CDR3 bases: TGTGCCAGCAGTTTGGACAGGGGGGGGAAACTGTTTTTT.

The chain has TRBV27 and TRBJ2-2, with 7 bases matching TRBD1. The CDR3 totals 15 residues. The V and J ends lost 3 bases and 2 bases, in that order; junction bases with no gene match: 3. The V gene's germline CDR1 is MNHEY and CDR2 SMNVEV (reference sequence). The CDR3 sequence: CASSFNRGNTGELFF. As DNA, the CDR3 is TGTGCCAGCAGTTTTAACAGGGGCAACACCGGGGAGCTGTTTTTT.

The chain recombines TRBV7-2 with TRBJ1-6, with D unresolved. The V gene lost 1 base and the J gene lost 8 bases, with 18 bases spanning the gap. The CDR3 has 17 residues. CDR1 and CDR2 (germline): SGHTA, FQGNSA. The chain's CDR3 is CASSLGGGWEFHSPLHF. DNA for the CDR3: TGTGCCAGCAGCTTAGGGGGAGGCTGGGAGTTTCATTCACCCCTCCACTTT.

The V call is TRBV19, the J call TRBJ2-7; no clear D. Germline lookup yields CDR1 LNHDA and CDR2 SQIVND (reference sequence). The CDR3 spans 12 residues. Trimming removed 2 bases from V and 4 bases from J, with 6 bases in between. The CDR3 sequence: CASSIPGYEQYF. Here the CDR3 DNA reads TGTGCCAGTAGTATACCAGGTTACGAGCAGTACTTC.

The J gene is TRBJ1-1, the V gene TRBV27; D uncertain. Germline values: CDR1 MNHEY, CDR2 SMNVEV (reference sequence). Deletions cut 5 bases from V and 6 bases from J, with 13 bases between. This CDR3 region has 13 residues. CDR3: CASSLTRAPEAFF. CDR3 in DNA: TGTGCCAGCAGTCTAACCCGAGCCCCTGAAGCTTTCTTT.

The chain has TRBV11-2 and TRBJ2-5; TRBD2 is a possible D gene (5 bases). V lost 0 bases and J lost 7, with 15 bases in between. Germline assignment: CDR1 SGHAT and CDR2 FQNNGV. This CDR3 spans 15 amino acids. CDR3 amino acids: CASSLEAASSGTQYF. CDR3 DNA sequence: TGTGCCAGCAGCTTAGAAGCGGCTAGCTCCGGGACCCAGTACTTC. Using reference TRBV11-2 and TRBJ2-5 for the parts outside the CDR3, the full variable domain is EAGVAQSPRYKIIEKRQSVAFWCNPISGHATLYWYQQILGQGPKLLIQFQNNGVVDDSQLPKDRFSAERLKGVDSTLKIQPAKLEDSAVYLCASSLEAASSGTQYFGPGTRLLVL.

The chain combines TRBV2 with TRBJ2-1; D is unclear. The CDR3 contains 12 residues. V lost 5 bases and J 5 bases, leaving 7 bases between the germline ends. Germline-derived CDR1 and CDR2 are SNHLY and FYNNEI. This chain's CDR3 is CASSRQNNEQFF. The CDR3 coding sequence is TGTGCCAGCAGTCGACAAAACAATGAGCAGTTCTTC. The full variable domain, rest sourced from reference TRBV2 and TRBJ2-1, is EPEVTQTPSHQVTQMGQEVILRCVPISNHLYFYWYRQILGQKVEFLVSFYNNEISEKSEIFDDQFSVERPDGSNFTLKIRSTKLEDSAMYFCASSRQNNEQFFGPGTRLTVL.

In DNA form, the CDR3 reads TGTGCGACCGATGGGGCCAACGTCCTGACTTTC. Translation: CATDGANVLTF. The chain links TRBV28 to TRBJ2-6, with D unresolved. Germline loops: CDR1 MDHEN, CDR2 SYDVKM. The CDR3 has 11 amino acids.

The chain has TRBV6-4 and TRBJ1-5, with D unclear. Germline V lookup: CDR1 MRHNA, CDR2 SNTAGT. The CDR3 has 13 amino acids. Trimming left V 4 bases short and J 6 bases short, with 10 bases between. The CDR3 sequence: CASSVTLGQPQHF. Here the CDR3 DNA reads TGTGCCAGCAGTGTCACCTTGGGTCAGCCCCAGCATTTT.

This clone was counted between two and nine times. This chain uses TRBV12-3 or TRBV12-4 with TRBJ1-2; no definite D call. V shed 3 bases and J shed 1 base, with 6 bases lying between them. This CDR3 comprises 13 residues. The chain's CDR3 is CASSFQLNYGYTF. DNA for the CDR3: TGTGCCAGCAGTTTTCAGCTTAACTATGGCTACACCTTC.

The genes are TRBV5-1 and TRBJ2-2; D is uncertain. The CDR3 contains 14 residues. Trimming removed 0 bases from V and 5 bases from J, with 8 bases in between. From germline, CDR1 is SGHRS and CDR2 YFSETQ. The CDR3 spells CASSLGVGTGELFF. As DNA, the CDR3 is TGCGCCAGCAGCTTGGGGGTTGGGACCGGGGAGCTGTTTTTT.

As DNA, the CDR3 is TGTGCCAGCAGTTGGGACAGGGTAGGCTACACCTTC. Translation gives CASSWDRVGYTF. V and J are TRBV6-6 and TRBJ1-2; 9 positions agree with TRBD1. The CDR3 contains 12 residues. Per germline, CDR1 MNHNY and CDR2 SVGAGI (reference sequence). J was trimmed by 8 bases and V by 4 bases; bases with no gene match: 2.

By sample fraction, this clone is medium-sized. The V call is TRBV7-2, the J call TRBJ2-1; the match to TRBD2 covers 11 bases. J lost 0 bases, V lost 2 bases, and 9 bases had no gene match. Germline V CDR1 and CDR2: SGHTA, FQGNSA. The CDR3 extends over 19 amino acids. CDR3 sequence (DNA): TGTGCCAGCAGCTTAACTAGCGGGAGCCACAAATACTCCTACAATGAGCAGTTCTTC. Translation: CASSLTSGSHKYSYNEQFF.

This chain joins TRBV5-1 and TRBJ2-7, with TRBD1 matching over 7 bases. Germline V gives CDR1 SGHRS, CDR2 YFSETQ. Trimming removed 1 base from V and 1 base from J; junction bases left unmatched: 5. CDR3 length: 15 amino acids. The CDR3 DNA sequence: TGCGCCAGCAGCTTGTCGGGACAGTCTTCCTACGAGCAGTACTTC. It specifies CASSLSGQSSYEQYF.